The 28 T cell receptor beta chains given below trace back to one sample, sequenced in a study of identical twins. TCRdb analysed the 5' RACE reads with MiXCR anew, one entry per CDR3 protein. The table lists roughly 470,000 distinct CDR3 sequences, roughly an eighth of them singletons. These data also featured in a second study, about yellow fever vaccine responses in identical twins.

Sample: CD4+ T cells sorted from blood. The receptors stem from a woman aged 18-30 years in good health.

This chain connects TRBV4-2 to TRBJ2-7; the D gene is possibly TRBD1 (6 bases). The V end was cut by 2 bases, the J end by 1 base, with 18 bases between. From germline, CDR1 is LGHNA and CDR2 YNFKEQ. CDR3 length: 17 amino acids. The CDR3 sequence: CASSQRLRGTGSYEQYF. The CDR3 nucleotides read TGTGCCAGCAGCCAAAGACTTAGGGGAACAGGGTCCTACGAGCAGTACTTC.

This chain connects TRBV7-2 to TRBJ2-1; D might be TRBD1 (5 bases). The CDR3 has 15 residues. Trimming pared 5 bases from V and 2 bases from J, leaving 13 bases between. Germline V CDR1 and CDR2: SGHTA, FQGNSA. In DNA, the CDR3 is TGTGCCAGCAGCGTAGGGGTCAGCCCCTACAATGAGCAGTTCTTC. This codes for CASSVGVSPYNEQFF. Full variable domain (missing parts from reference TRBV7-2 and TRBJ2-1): GAGVSQSPSNKVTEKGKDVELRCDPISGHTALYWYRQSLGQGLEFLIYFQGNSAPDKSGLPSDRFSAERTGGSVSTLTIQRTQQEDSAVYLCASSVGVSPYNEQFFGPGTRLTVL.

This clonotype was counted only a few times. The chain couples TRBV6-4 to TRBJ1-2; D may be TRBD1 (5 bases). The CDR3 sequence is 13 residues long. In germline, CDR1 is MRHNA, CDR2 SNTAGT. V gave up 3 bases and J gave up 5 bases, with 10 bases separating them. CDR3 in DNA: TGTGCCAGCAGTGATGGGGGACGTTATGGCTACACCTTC. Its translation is CASSDGGRYGYTF.

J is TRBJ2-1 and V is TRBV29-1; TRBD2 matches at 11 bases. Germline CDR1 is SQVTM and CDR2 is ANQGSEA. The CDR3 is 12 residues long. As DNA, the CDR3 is TGCCTCGGGACTAGCGGTTACAATGAGCAGTTCTTC. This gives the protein CLGTSGYNEQFF.

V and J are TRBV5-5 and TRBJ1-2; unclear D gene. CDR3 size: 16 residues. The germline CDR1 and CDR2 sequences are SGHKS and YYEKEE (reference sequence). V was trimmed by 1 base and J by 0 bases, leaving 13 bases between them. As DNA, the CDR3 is TGTGCCAGCAGCTTGTCGGTAGGGTCCTCTAACTATGGCTACACCTTC. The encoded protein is CASSLSVGSSNYGYTF.

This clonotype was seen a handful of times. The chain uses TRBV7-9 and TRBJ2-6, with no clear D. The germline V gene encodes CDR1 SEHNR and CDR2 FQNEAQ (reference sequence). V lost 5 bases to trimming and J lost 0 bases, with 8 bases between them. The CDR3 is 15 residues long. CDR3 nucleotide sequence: TGTGCCAGCAGCCTAATAAACTCTGGGGCCAACGTCCTGACTTTC. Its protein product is CASSLINSGANVLTF.

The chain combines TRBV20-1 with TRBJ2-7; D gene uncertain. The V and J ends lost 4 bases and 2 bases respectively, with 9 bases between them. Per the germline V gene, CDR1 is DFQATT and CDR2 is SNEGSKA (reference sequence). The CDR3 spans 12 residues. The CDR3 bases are TGCAGTGCTACGACCGGGCCCTACGAGCAGTACTTC. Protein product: CSATTGPYEQYF.

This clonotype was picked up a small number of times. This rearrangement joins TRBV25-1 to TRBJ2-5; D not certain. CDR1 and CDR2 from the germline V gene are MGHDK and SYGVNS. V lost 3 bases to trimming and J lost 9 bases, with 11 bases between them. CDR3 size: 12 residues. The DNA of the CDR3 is TGTGCCAGCAGTGACCCCCCGTTGGCCCAGTACTTC. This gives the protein CASSDPPLAQYF.

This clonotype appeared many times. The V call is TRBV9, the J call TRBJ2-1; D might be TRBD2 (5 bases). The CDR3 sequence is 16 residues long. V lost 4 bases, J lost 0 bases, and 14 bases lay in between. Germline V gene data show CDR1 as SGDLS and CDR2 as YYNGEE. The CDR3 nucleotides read TGTGCCAGCAGCCCGAGGGCCGGTAGCTCCTACAATGAGCAGTTCTTC. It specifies CASSPRAGSSYNEQFF.

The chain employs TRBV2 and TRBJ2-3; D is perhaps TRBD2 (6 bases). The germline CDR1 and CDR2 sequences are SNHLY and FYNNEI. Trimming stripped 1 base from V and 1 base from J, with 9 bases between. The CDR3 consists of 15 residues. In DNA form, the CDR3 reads TGTGCCAGCAGTGAAGGCGGGATAGGCACAGATACGCAGTATTTT. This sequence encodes CASSEGGIGTDTQYF.

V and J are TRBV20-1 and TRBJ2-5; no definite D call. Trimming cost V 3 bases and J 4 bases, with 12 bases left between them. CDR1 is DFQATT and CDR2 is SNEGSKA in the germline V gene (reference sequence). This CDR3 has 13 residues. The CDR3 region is CSASLTPRETQYF. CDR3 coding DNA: TGCAGTGCTAGCCTGACCCCTAGAGAGACCCAGTACTTC.

The CDR3 sequence is CASRLMTGVHGELFF. CDR3 nucleotides: TGTGCCAGCAGACTTATGACAGGGGTACACGGGGAGCTGTTTTTT. The V gene is TRBV28, the J gene TRBJ2-2, with 8 bases lining up with TRBD1. The V gene end was trimmed by 6 bases and the J gene end by 7 bases; junction bases not matched to a gene: 10. There are 15 residues in the CDR3. The germline CDR1 and CDR2 sequences are MDHEN and SYDVKM.

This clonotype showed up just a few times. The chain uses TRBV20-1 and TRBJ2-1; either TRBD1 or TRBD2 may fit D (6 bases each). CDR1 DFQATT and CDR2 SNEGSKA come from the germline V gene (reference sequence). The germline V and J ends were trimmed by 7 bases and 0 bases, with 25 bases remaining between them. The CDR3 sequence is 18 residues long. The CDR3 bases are TGCAGTGGGTCATTCTGGACGGGAGAAGGGGGCTCCTACAATGAGCAGTTCTTC. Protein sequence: CSGSFWTGEGGSYNEQFF.

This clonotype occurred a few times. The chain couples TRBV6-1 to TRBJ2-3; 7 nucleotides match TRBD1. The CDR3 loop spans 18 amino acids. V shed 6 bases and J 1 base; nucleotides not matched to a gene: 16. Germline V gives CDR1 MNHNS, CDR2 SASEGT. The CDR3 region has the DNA TGTGCCAGCAGCCTCATGGAAAAGACAGGGTTCCGCACAGATACGCAGTATTTT. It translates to CASSLMEKTGFRTDTQYF.

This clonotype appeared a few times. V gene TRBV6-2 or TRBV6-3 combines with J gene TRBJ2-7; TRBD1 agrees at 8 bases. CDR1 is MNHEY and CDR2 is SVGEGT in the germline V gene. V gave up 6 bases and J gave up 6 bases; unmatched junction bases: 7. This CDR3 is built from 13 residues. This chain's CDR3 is CASSPKDRVEQYF. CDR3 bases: TGTGCCAGCAGCCCGAAGGACAGGGTCGAGCAGTACTTC.

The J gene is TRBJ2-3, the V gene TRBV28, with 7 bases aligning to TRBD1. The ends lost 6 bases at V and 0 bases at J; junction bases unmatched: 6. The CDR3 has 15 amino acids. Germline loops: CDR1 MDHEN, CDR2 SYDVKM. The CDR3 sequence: CASSMDRRSTDTQYF. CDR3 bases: TGTGCCAGCAGCATGGACAGGAGAAGCACAGATACGCAGTATTTT.

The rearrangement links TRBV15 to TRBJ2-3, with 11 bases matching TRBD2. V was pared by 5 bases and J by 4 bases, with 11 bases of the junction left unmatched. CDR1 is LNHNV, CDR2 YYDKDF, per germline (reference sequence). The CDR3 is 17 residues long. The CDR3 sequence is CATSRPLTSGRSDTQYF. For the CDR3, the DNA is TGTGCCACCAGCCGCCCCCTCACTAGCGGGAGATCAGATACGCAGTATTTT. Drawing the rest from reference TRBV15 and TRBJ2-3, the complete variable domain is DAMVIQNPRYQVTQFGKPVTLSCSQTLNHNVMYWYQQKSSQAPKLLFHYYDKDFNNEADTPDNFQSRRPNTSFCFLDIRSPGLGDTAMYLCATSRPLTSGRSDTQYFGPGTRLTVL.

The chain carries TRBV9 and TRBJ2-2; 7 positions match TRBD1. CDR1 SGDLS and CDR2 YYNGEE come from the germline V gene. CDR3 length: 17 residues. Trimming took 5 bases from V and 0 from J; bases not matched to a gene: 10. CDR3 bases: TGTGCCAGCAGTCGAGATTCCGGGACAGCGAACACCGGGGAGCTGTTTTTT. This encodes CASSRDSGTANTGELFF.

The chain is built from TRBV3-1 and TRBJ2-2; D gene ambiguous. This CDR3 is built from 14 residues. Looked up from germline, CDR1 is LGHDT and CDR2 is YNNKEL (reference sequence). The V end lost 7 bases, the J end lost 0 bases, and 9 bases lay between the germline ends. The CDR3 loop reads CASTDLANTGELFF. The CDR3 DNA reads TGTGCCAGCACCGACTTAGCGAACACCGGGGAGCTGTTTTTT.

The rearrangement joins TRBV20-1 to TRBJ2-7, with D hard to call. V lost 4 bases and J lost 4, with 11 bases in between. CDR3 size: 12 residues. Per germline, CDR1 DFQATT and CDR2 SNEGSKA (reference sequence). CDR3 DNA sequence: TGCAGTGCTACGCCTAAGGGTTACGAGCAGTACTTC. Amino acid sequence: CSATPKGYEQYF.

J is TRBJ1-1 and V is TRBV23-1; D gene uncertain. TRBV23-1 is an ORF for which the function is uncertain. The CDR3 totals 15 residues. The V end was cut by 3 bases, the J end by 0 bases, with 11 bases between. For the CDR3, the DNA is TGCGCCAGCAGTCATAGGATCGACATGAACACTGAAGCTTTCTTT. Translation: CASSHRIDMNTEAFF.

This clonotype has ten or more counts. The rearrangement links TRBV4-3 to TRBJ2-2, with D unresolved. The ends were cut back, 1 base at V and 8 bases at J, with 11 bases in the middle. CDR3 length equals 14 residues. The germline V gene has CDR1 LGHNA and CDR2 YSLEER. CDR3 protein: CASSQGSRLGELFF. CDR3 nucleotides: TGCGCCAGCAGCCAAGGTTCCCGACTTGGGGAGCTGTTTTTT.

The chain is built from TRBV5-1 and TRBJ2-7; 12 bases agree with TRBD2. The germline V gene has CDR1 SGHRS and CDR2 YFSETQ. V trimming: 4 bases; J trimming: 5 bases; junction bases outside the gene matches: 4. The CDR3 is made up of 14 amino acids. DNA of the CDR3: TGCGCCAGCAGCATCGGACTAGCGGGAAACGAGCAGTACTTC. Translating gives CASSIGLAGNEQYF.

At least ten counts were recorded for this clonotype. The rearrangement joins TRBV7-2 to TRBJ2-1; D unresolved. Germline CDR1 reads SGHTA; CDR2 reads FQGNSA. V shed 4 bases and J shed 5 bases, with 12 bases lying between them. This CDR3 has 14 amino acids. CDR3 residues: CASSSYSGNNEQFF. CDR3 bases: TGTGCCAGCAGCTCCTATAGTGGAAACAATGAGCAGTTCTTC. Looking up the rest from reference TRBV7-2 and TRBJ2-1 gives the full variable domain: GAGVSQSPSNKVTEKGKDVELRCDPISGHTALYWYRQSLGQGLEFLIYFQGNSAPDKSGLPSDRFSAERTGGSVSTLTIQRTQQEDSAVYLCASSSYSGNNEQFFGPGTRLTVL.

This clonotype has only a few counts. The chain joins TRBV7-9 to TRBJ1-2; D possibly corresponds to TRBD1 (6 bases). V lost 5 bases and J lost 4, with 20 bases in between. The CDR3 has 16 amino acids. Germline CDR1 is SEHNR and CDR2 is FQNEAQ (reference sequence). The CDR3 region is CASSPKGVVFIYGYTF. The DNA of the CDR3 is TGTGCCAGCAGCCCCAAGGGGGTTGTCTTCATCTATGGCTACACCTTC. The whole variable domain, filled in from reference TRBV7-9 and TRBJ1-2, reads DTGVSQNPRHKITKRGQNVTFRCDPISEHNRLYWYRQTLGQGPEFLTYFQNEAQLEKSRLLSDRFSAERPKGSFSTLEIQRTEQGDSAMYLCASSPKGVVFIYGYTFGSGTRLTVV.

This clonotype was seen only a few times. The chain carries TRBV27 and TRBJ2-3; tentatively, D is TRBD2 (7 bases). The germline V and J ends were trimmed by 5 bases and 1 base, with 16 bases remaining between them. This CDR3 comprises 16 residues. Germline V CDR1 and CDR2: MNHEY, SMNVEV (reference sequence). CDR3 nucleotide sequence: TGTGCCAGCAGTCCAACACGGGGGGCCGGCACAGATACGCAGTATTTT. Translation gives CASSPTRGAGTDTQYF.

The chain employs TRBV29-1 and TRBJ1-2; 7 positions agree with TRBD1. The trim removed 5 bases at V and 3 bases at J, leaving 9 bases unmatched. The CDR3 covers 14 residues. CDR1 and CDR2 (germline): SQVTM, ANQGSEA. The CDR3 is CSVPRGRSDYGYTF. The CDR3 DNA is TGCAGCGTTCCGAGGGGGCGATCGGACTATGGCTACACCTTC.

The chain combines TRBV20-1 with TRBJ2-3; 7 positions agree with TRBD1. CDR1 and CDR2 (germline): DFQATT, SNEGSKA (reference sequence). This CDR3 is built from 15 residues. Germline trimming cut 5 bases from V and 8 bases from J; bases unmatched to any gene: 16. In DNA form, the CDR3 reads TGCAGTGCTGGCCCGAGGGGGCGCTTACTTGGTACGCAGTATTTT. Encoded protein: CSAGPRGRLLGTQYF.